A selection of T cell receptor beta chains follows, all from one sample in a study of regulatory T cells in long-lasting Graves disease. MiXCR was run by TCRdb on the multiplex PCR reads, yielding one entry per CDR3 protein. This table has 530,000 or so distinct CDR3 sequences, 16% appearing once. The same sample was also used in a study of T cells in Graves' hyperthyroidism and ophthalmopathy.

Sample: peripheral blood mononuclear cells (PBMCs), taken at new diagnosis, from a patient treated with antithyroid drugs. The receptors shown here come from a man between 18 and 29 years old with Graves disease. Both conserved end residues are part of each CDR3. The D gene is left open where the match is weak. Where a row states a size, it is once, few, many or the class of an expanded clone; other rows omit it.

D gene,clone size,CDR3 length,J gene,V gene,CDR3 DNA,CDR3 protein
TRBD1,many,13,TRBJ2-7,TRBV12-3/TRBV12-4,TGTGCCAGCAGTCGGACAGGGAAATACGAGCAGTACTTC,CASSRTGKYEQYF
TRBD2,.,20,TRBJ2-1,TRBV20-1,TGCAGTGCTAGGGCTAAAAGGAGTCCGGCTAGGACTAGCGGTTACAATGAGCAGTTCTTC,CSARAKRSPARTSGYNEQFF
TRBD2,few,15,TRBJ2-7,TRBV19,TGTGCCAGTAGTATCCTAGCGGGAGATGGGAACGAGCAGTACTTC,CASSILAGDGNEQYF
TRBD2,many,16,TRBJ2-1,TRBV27,TGTGCCAGCAGTTCGGAGGGACTAGCGGTCCACAATGAGCAGTTCTTC,CASSSEGLAVHNEQFF
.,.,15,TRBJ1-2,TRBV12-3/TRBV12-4,TGTGCCAGCAGTTTAGCGCAGGGTATGGACTATGGCTACACCTTC,CASSLAQGMDYGYTF
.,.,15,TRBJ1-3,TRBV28,TGTGCCAGCAGTGAACAGCCAGGATCTGGAAACACCATATATTTT,CASSEQPGSGNTIYF
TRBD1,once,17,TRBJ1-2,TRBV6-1,TGTGCCAGCAGTGAGACAGGGGGCAGGCTTCGCGACTATGGCTACACCTTC,CASSETGGRLRDYGYTF
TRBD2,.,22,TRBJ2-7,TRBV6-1,TGTGCCAGCAGACTCGATTGGACAGGCACCTTGCTAGCGGGAGGTAAATCCTACGAGCAGTACTTC,CASRLDWTGTLLAGGKSYEQYF
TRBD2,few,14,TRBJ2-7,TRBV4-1,TGCGCCACTGCCAGACTAGCGGGTGAATACGAGCAGTACTTC,CATARLAGEYEQYF
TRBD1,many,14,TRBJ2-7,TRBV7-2,TGTGCCAGCAGCCTGCAGGGGGCGGCCTACGAGCAGTACTTC,CASSLQGAAYEQYF
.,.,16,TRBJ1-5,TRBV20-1,TGCAGTGCTAGAGACGGGGAAACTAATAGCAATCAGCCCCAGCATTTT,CSARDGETNSNQPQHF
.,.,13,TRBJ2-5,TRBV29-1,TGCAGCGTTGAAGATACGGCGGGAGAGACCCAGTACTTC,CSVEDTAGETQYF
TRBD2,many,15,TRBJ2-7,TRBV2,TGTGCCAGCAGTGACCTAGCGGGAGGTAAATACGAGCAGTACTTC,CASSDLAGGKYEQYF
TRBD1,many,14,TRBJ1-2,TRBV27,TGTGCCAGCAGTTACAGGGGGCTTAACTATGGCTACACCTTC,CASSYRGLNYGYTF